Listed below are T cell receptor beta chains from one sample, sequenced in a study of shared clonotypes between healthy human individuals. Assay used: immunoSEQ multiplex PCR; TCRdb lists only in-frame clones, some missing. The sample has around 2.5 million clones, approximately 93% seen once; the top ten hold more than 0.35%. The sequenced material came from naive CD4+ T cells from PBMCs. The receptors originated from a man aged 18 to 30 in good health. Some clones in this sample may be carry-over from other donors' samples. Both conserved end residues are part of each CDR3. The order of the fields is V gene, J gene, D gene, clone size, CDR3 DNA, CDR3 protein. D genes are given only for firm matches. Only part of the rows carry a size: once, few, many, or a class if the clone is expanded.

TRBV4-3	TRBJ2-2	TRBD1	-	TGCGCCAGCAGCCGGACAGGGGATCGCACCGGGGAGCTGTTTTTT	CASSRTGDRTGELFF
TRBV2	TRBJ1-2	-	-	TGTGCCAGCAGCCTACAGGACTTGGGCTACACCTTC	CASSLQDLGYTF
TRBV9	TRBJ2-3	-	-	TGTGCCAGCACTCAGGGTGGGTCAGATACGCAGTATTTT	CASTQGGSDTQYF
TRBV5-3	TRBJ1-4	-	-	TGTGCCAGAAGTAGGGGGGTTACTAATGAAAAACTGTTTTTT	CARSRGVTNEKLFF
TRBV11-2	TRBJ2-1	-	-	TGTGCCAGCAGCTTAGAATCGGCCCTTAGGAGCTCCTACAATGAGCAGTTCTTC	CASSLESALRSSYNEQFF
TRBV7-2	TRBJ2-7	-	once	TGTGCCAGCAGCCCCTCTCCTTGGGAGCAGTACTTC	CASSPSPWEQYF
TRBV7-9	TRBJ2-5	TRBD2	-	TGTGCCAGCAGCTTAGGGGGACTACTGCAAGAGACCCAGTACTTC	CASSLGGLLQETQYF
TRBV28	TRBJ2-3	TRBD2	-	TGTGCCAGCAGCAAACCGGGACTAGCGGCCACAGATACGCAGTATTTT	CASSKPGLAATDTQYF
TRBV5-6	TRBJ1-1	TRBD1	-	TGTGCCAGCAGCGTTGATACAGGGGGCTTGGGGACTGAAGCTTTCTTT	CASSVDTGGLGTEAFF
TRBV30	TRBJ2-7	-	-	TGTGCCTGGAGTGTACTCAGTTCCTACGAGCAGTACTTC	CAWSVLSSYEQYF
TRBV5-1	TRBJ2-6	-	-	TGCGCCAGCAGCTTGGACAGGCCCCGCTCTGGGGCCAACGTCCTGACTTTC	CASSLDRPRSGANVLTF
TRBV4-3	TRBJ2-1	-	-	TGCGCCAGCAGCCTCCCAGGCACAGGGCCGTTCTTC	CASSLPGTGPFF
TRBV6-5	TRBJ1-2	-	-	TGTGCCAGCAGTTACTCGAAGGAGGCTGGCTACACCTTC	CASSYSKEAGYTF
TRBV5-4	TRBJ1-5	-	-	TGTGCCAGCAGCCGCGACCCCAGGGGCGGTCAGCCCCAGCATTTT	CASSRDPRGGQPQHF
TRBV9	TRBJ2-5	-	once	TGTGCCAGCACCCGGGACACGGGGGAGACCCAGTACTTC	CASTRDTGETQYF
TRBV9	TRBJ1-1	-	-	TGTGCCAGCAGCGGTCAGGGGAACACTGAAGCTTTCTTT	CASSGQGNTEAFF
TRBV6-1	TRBJ2-7	-	-	TGTGCCAGCAGTGTCGGTCTGTTCTCCTACGAGCAGTACTTC	CASSVGLFSYEQYF
TRBV2	TRBJ2-1	-	once	TGTGCCAGCAGGGTCCAGACCGGGGACCTCCGGGGTAGTGAGCAGTTCTTC	CASRVQTGDLRGSEQFF
TRBV5-1	TRBJ2-1	-	-	TGCGCCAGCAGCTTGGCGGGTAACAGCTCGGCCCAAAGGAATGAGCAGTTCTTC	CASSLAGNSSAQRNEQFF
TRBV11-1	TRBJ2-3	TRBD2	-	TGTGCCAGCAGCGCCACTAGCGGGGCTGTTTCTCGCACAGATACGCAGTATTTT	CASSATSGAVSRTDTQYF
TRBV6-1	TRBJ2-7	-	-	TGTGCCAGCAGTGACAGAAAACTCACAGGGCGGTCCTACGAGCAGTACTTC	CASSDRKLTGRSYEQYF
TRBV30	TRBJ2-2	TRBD2	-	TGTGCCTGGAGTGGCGGGAGTGTCACCGGGGAGCTGTTTTTT	CAWSGGSVTGELFF
TRBV7-2	TRBJ2-3	TRBD2	-	TGTGCCAGCAGCTTAAATAGCGGGAGCACAGATACGCAGTATTTT	CASSLNSGSTDTQYF
TRBV5-4	TRBJ1-3	-	-	TGTGCCAGCAGCACTAGGACAGCTGGAAACACCATATATTTT	CASSTRTAGNTIYF
TRBV7-9	TRBJ2-2	TRBD1	once	TGTGCCAGCAGCGCCCCCGGGACAGGGGGCAACGGGGAGCTGTTTTTT	CASSAPGTGGNGELFF
TRBV19	TRBJ2-1	TRBD2	-	TGTGCCAGTAGGGTCCTAGCGGGCTCCTACAATGAGCAGTTCTTC	CASRVLAGSYNEQFF
TRBV18	TRBJ1-3	-	-	TGTGCCAGCTCACCATTCCCTGACTCTGGAAACACCATATATTTT	CASSPFPDSGNTIYF
TRBV28	TRBJ2-2	-	-	TGTGCCAGCAGTTTAGGGGGCGGGAGCATCACCGGGGAGCTGTTTTTT	CASSLGGGSITGELFF
TRBV7-3	TRBJ2-3	-	-	TGTGCCAGCAGCTTAAGAATGGATAGCGGTAGCACAGATACGCAGTATTTT	CASSLRMDSGSTDTQYF
TRBV20-1	TRBJ2-1	-	-	TGCAGTGCCACCCCGGACAATGAGCAGTTCTTC	CSATPDNEQFF
TRBV7-2	TRBJ2-7	TRBD1	-	TGTGCCAGCAGCCTACAGGGGTACGGGACCTACGAGCAGTACTTC	CASSLQGYGTYEQYF
TRBV4-2	TRBJ2-7	TRBD1	-	TGTGCCAGCACCAGGACAGGTGACACCTACGAGCAGTACTTC	CASTRTGDTYEQYF
TRBV5-4	TRBJ1-2	-	-	TGTGCCAGCAGCTACCTCCAGGGTCTCTATGGCTACACCTTC	CASSYLQGLYGYTF
TRBV19	TRBJ1-4	-	few	TGTGCCAGTAGTATTAGCCGAGGGGAAAAACTGTTTTTT	CASSISRGEKLFF
TRBV29-1	TRBJ1-2	-	-	TGCAGCGTTGGAGAGGGATCGAGTGGCTACACCTTC	CSVGEGSSGYTF
TRBV27	TRBJ2-2	TRBD2	-	TGTGCCAGCAGCCTAGGACTAGCTTTCGGGGAGCTGTTTTTT	CASSLGLAFGELFF
TRBV6-1	TRBJ1-3	-	-	TGTGCCAGCGCCGGGGGAAACACCATATATTTT	CASAGGNTIYF
TRBV4-1	TRBJ2-1	-	-	TGCGCCAGCAGCCAAGGACTACTTGCCAATGAGCAGTTCTTC	CASSQGLLANEQFF
TRBV2	TRBJ2-3	TRBD2	-	TGTGCCAGCAGTGAAGGACTAGCGGGAGGGCCGGATACGCAGTATTTT	CASSEGLAGGPDTQYF
TRBV5-1	TRBJ2-1	-	-	TGCGCCAGCAGCGCCCCAGGGGGGGCGGGGTACAATGAGCAGTTCTTC	CASSAPGGAGYNEQFF
TRBV9	TRBJ2-3	-	-	TGTGCCAGCAGCACCCCTAGCGCTAGCACAGATACGCAGTATTTT	CASSTPSASTDTQYF
TRBV30	TRBJ1-5	TRBD1	-	TGTGCCTGGACCCGGGTCAGGGGGGATCAGCCCCAGCATTTT	CAWTRVRGDQPQHF
TRBV10-3	TRBJ1-1	-	few	TGTGCCATCAGTGATAGCGGGGCGGAAGCTGAAGCTTTCTTT	CAISDSGAEAEAFF
TRBV6-5	TRBJ2-1	TRBD2	-	TGTGCCAGCAAGGCGGGACTAGGGTACAATGAGCAGTTCTTC	CASKAGLGYNEQFF
TRBV7-9	TRBJ2-7	-	-	TGTGCCAGCAGCCCCCCTAATGGGGCGACGGATTACGAGCAGTACTTC	CASSPPNGATDYEQYF